The T cell receptor beta chain described here comes from a study of Graves' ophthalmopathy and Graves' hyperthyroidism. Across the study: Investigators collected peripheral blood at initial diagnosis, before any treatment was given.

For this clonotype: A clone one base away is much larger, so this may be a read error. This CDR3 is missing its conserved last phenylalanine or tryptophan, likely due to a read error.

Investigators amplified TCR beta CDR3 regions from RNA transcripts. RT-PCR in the first round used HTBI primers; a second-round multiplex PCR followed. TCRdb re-derived calls from the multiplex PCR reads in MiXCR, one entry per CDR3 protein. The sample consists of 650,000 to 900,000 distinct CDR3 sequences, 40% of them appearing once. The sequence derives from an adult man with Graves' ophthalmopathy. Sequencing was done on a sample of peripheral blood.

As DNA, the CDR3 is TGTGCCAGCAGGGCAGGGGCTGGGAAGACCCAGTACCTC. Translating it yields CASRAGAGKTQYL. The chain has TRBV12-3 or TRBV12-4 and TRBJ2-5; D perhaps matches TRBD1 (6 bases). V lost 6 bases, J lost 6 bases, and 14 bases lay in between. The CDR3 consists of 13 residues.